This entry is about one TCR beta chain. Only in-frame clones appear in the TCRdb table, and some are missing; sequencing was by immunoSEQ multiplex PCR. Of some 47,000 clones in the sample, 79% were seen once. The data belong to a study of OX40 agonist ivuxolimab in advanced cancers. The V and J ends lost 1 base and 3 bases respectively, with 6 bases between them. CDR3 length: 13 residues. The V gene's germline CDR1 is ENHRY and CDR2 SYGVKD. The chain carries TRBV10-3 and TRBJ2-5, with D possibly matching TRBD1 (5 bases). Sequenced here: CD4+ or CD8+ T cells sorted from blood, sampled in a trial of the OX40 agonist ivuxolimab. The receptor comes from an adult with an advanced solid tumor such as melanoma, head and neck, liver or kidney cancer. CDR3 in DNA: TGTGCCATCAGTGAGTTCAGGGAAGAGACCCAGTACTTC. It yields the protein CAISEFREETQYF.